Sequencing of this T cell receptor beta chain was carried out in a study of T cell responses to AZD1222 COVID-19 vaccine. Whole-study findings and limits: Two doses of AZD1222 preceded a rise in Spike-specific TCR breadth and depth.

Clones were read by immunoSEQ multiplex PCR, and TCRdb kept only the in-frame ones, dropping some. This sample has 140,000 to 150,000 clones, with approximately 91% found just once. For this clone: Its target is not known.

The origin of this receptor is an adult who received the AZD1222 COVID-19 vaccine. This sample comprised peripheral blood, obtained 28 days after the second AZD1222 dose.

CDR3: CASSFTRPANQPQHF. Here the CDR3 DNA reads TGTGCCAGCAGTTTTACCCGGCCGGCTAATCAGCCCCAGCATTTT. The rearrangement links TRBV27 to TRBJ1-5, with no clear D. Trimming left V 3 bases short and J 4 bases short, with 13 bases between. The CDR3 runs 15 residues. Germline assignment: CDR1 MNHEY and CDR2 SMNVEV (reference sequence).